The 22 T cell receptor beta chains below all came from one sample that was sequenced in a study of shared clonotypes between healthy human individuals. Only in-frame clones appear in the TCRdb table, and some are missing; sequencing was by immunoSEQ multiplex PCR. The table records about 650,000 clones, roughly 96% of them present only once. Positive CCR7 selection of CD45RO-negative cells yielded the naive CD8 cells, and terminally differentiated effector memory CD45RA+ cells were excluded. Sequencing input: naive CD8+ T cells sorted from blood. The receptors were gathered from a woman aged 25 to 39 in good health.

This clone was seen just once. The chain carries TRBV5-6 and TRBJ2-3; 9 bases agree with TRBD2. V lost 0 bases and J lost 4; bases outside the gene matches: 3. Germline V gene lookup returns CDR1 SGHDT and CDR2 YYEEEE. This CDR3 region has 15 residues. CDR3 in DNA: TGTGCCAGCAGCTTGGGTAGCGGGAGACCAGATACGCAGTATTTT. Its protein product is CASSLGSGRPDTQYF.

This chain links TRBV6-6 with TRBJ2-7; D is unclear. The CDR3 length is 12 residues. The germline V gene has CDR1 MNHNY and CDR2 SVGAGI (reference sequence). V was shortened by 7 bases and J by 1 base, with 8 bases between the two germline ends. The DNA of the CDR3 is TGTGCCAGCAAGGCGGAATCCTACGAGCAGTACTTC. Translation gives CASKAESYEQYF.

This chain joins TRBV14 and TRBJ2-5, with D perhaps matching TRBD1 or TRBD2 (6 bases each). Germline V gene lookup returns CDR1 SGHDN and CDR2 FVKESK. With 4 bases removed from V and 5 bases from J, the gap between germline ends came to 11 bases. This CDR3 region has 13 residues. The CDR3, as DNA: TGTGCCAGCAGCCCCCAAGGGGGGGAGACCCAGTACTTC. It codes for CASSPQGGETQYF.

This chain connects TRBV2 to TRBJ1-2, with a possible D match to TRBD1 (6 bases). V gave up 3 bases and J gave up 4 bases, with 15 bases separating them. Germline values: CDR1 SNHLY, CDR2 FYNNEI. The CDR3 extends over 15 amino acids. CDR3 sequence (DNA): TGTGCCAGCAGTGATAGGGGGGGGCAGGCCTATGGCTACACCTTC. Translating gives CASSDRGGQAYGYTF. The whole variable domain, filled in from reference TRBV2 and TRBJ1-2, reads EPEVTQTPSHQVTQMGQEVILRCVPISNHLYFYWYRQILGQKVEFLVSFYNNEISEKSEIFDDQFSVERPDGSNFTLKIRSTKLEDSAMYFCASSDRGGQAYGYTFGSGTRLTVV.

The gene calls are TRBV6-5 and TRBJ2-1; D call uncertain. This CDR3 spans 11 amino acids. Germline V CDR1 and CDR2: MNHEY, SVGAGI. Deletions cut 4 bases from V and 12 bases from J, with 10 bases between. The CDR3 DNA reads TGTGCCAGCAGTTCCCATATGGTGCAGTTCTTC. It specifies CASSSHMVQFF.

The chain employs TRBV6-1 and TRBJ1-2; D is unclear. CDR1 is MNHNS and CDR2 is SASEGT in the germline V gene. CDR3 length: 14 residues. V dropped 1 base and J dropped 5 bases, with 11 bases sitting between them. The CDR3 region has the DNA TGTGCCAGCAGTGAAGTTCCGCAGGTTTATGGCTACACCTTC. It yields the protein CASSEVPQVYGYTF.

The table lists this clone with a count of one. The rearrangement uses TRBV28 and TRBJ2-3; a weak D match, TRBD2 (5 bases). Germline V gene lookup returns CDR1 MDHEN and CDR2 SYDVKM. CDR3 length equals 16 residues. V was trimmed by 3 bases and J by 6 bases, leaving 19 bases between them. The CDR3 nucleotides read TGTGCCAGCAGTTTGGGAACGGCGGGCCCTACCGATACGCAGTATTTT. Its translation is CASSLGTAGPTDTQYF.

The chain combines TRBV9 with TRBJ1-2; the match to TRBD1 covers 9 bases. The length of the CDR3 is 13 residues. The V and J ends lost 0 bases and 6 bases, in that order; junction bases with no gene match: 0. The germline CDR1 and CDR2 sequences are SGDLS and YYNGEE. The CDR3 DNA follows: TGTGCCAGCAGCGTAGGGGACAGGGATGGCTACACCTTC. It is translated as CASSVGDRDGYTF.

CDR3 nucleotides: TGTGCCAGCAGCCAAGATCAGGACAAGGAGAGCTCCTACAATGAGCAGTTCTTC. Protein product: CASSQDQDKESSYNEQFF. V and J are TRBV14 and TRBJ2-1, with D perhaps matching TRBD1 (5 bases). This CDR3 has 18 residues. Germline V lookup: CDR1 SGHDN, CDR2 FVKESK. Deletions cut 0 bases from V and 0 bases from J, with 15 bases between.

The V gene is TRBV7-3, the J gene TRBJ2-1; 8 bases are shared with TRBD2. V dropped 2 bases and J dropped 3; count of bases not matched to a gene: 9. This CDR3 contains 17 residues. CDR1 SGHTA and CDR2 FQGTGA come from the germline V gene. The CDR3 nucleotides read TGTGCCAGCAGCTTATCGGTAACGGGAGGGATCTACAATGAGCAGTTCTTC. This translates into CASSLSVTGGIYNEQFF.

The V call is TRBV6-5, the J call TRBJ2-1; D remains ambiguous. Germline V gene sequence: CDR1 MNHEY, CDR2 SVGAGI. Trimming stripped 3 bases from V and 7 bases from J, with 7 bases between. The CDR3 length is 12 residues. The CDR3 here is CASSYSRNEQFF. Here the CDR3 DNA reads TGTGCCAGCAGTTATAGCCGGAATGAGCAGTTCTTC.

The chain recombines TRBV28 with TRBJ2-7; the D is unclear. Between the trimmed V and J ends, which lost 8 bases and 6 bases, there was a span of 14 bases. CDR3 length: 12 amino acids. CDR1 and CDR2 (germline): MDHEN, SYDVKM. CDR3: CASRAPSLEQYF. The CDR3 bases are TGTGCCAGCCGCGCGCCCAGTCTCGAGCAGTACTTC.

The chain combines TRBV2 with TRBJ1-1; unclear D gene. From germline, CDR1 is SNHLY and CDR2 FYNNEI. This CDR3 comprises 14 residues. V shed 5 bases and J shed 1 base, with 11 bases lying between them. CDR3 sequence (DNA): TGTGCCAGCAGTAGGACGGGTTCGAACACTGAAGCTTTCTTT. This gives the protein CASSRTGSNTEAFF.

Concerning this clone: This sample also contains other DNA sequences that code for the same CDR3. V is TRBV2 and J is TRBJ2-5, with D uncertain. The CDR3 covers 11 residues. The V end lost 6 bases, the J end lost 1 base, and 3 bases lay between the germline ends. Germline assignment: CDR1 SNHLY and CDR2 FYNNEI. CDR3 in DNA: TGTGCCAGCAGGGGCCAAGAGACCCAGTACTTC. It yields the protein CASRGQETQYF. Combining the CDR3 with reference TRBV2 and TRBJ2-5 gives the whole variable domain EPEVTQTPSHQVTQMGQEVILRCVPISNHLYFYWYRQILGQKVEFLVSFYNNEISEKSEIFDDQFSVERPDGSNFTLKIRSTKLEDSAMYFCASRGQETQYFGPGTRLLVL.

The rearrangement links TRBV9 to TRBJ1-1, with TRBD1 as a possible D gene (6 bases). V gave up 4 bases and J gave up 1 base, with 14 bases separating them. Germline lookup yields CDR1 SGDLS and CDR2 YYNGEE. The CDR3 covers 15 residues. The CDR3 sequence: CASSPPRGQNTEAFF. DNA for the CDR3: TGTGCCAGCAGCCCCCCCAGGGGCCAGAACACTGAAGCTTTCTTT.

The chain links TRBV7-6 to TRBJ2-1, with D possibly being TRBD1 or TRBD2 (5 bases each). The germline V gene encodes CDR1 SGHVS and CDR2 FNYEAQ. V lost 0 bases to trimming and J lost 10 bases, with 16 bases between them. The CDR3 covers 15 residues. The CDR3 loop is CASSLAGEYSGEQFF. The CDR3 coding sequence is TGTGCCAGCAGCTTAGCGGGGGAGTACTCAGGCGAGCAGTTCTTC.

The chain employs TRBV11-2 and TRBJ2-1; 8 bases map to TRBD2. Losses at the gene ends were 1 base for V and 3 bases for J; bases not matched to a gene: 8. The CDR3 has 17 residues. In germline, CDR1 is SGHAT, CDR2 FQNNGV. CDR3 nucleotides: TGTGCCAGCAGCTTAGTCCGAGGTAGCGGGGTCTACAATGAGCAGTTCTTC. It translates to CASSLVRGSGVYNEQFF.

The CDR3 spells CAIQADLSYNEQFF. The CDR3, as DNA: TGTGCCATCCAAGCGGACCTCTCCTACAATGAGCAGTTCTTC. The rearrangement links TRBV10-3 to TRBJ2-1; D is perhaps TRBD2 (5 bases). Germline V lookup: CDR1 ENHRY, CDR2 SYGVKD. The CDR3 loop spans 14 amino acids. V lost 8 bases and J lost 0, with 11 bases in between.

This chain uses TRBV28 with TRBJ1-3, with unresolved D. The CDR3 is made up of 15 amino acids. The V and J ends lost 3 bases and 4 bases respectively, with 13 bases between them. The germline V gene has CDR1 MDHEN and CDR2 SYDVKM. CDR3 coding DNA: TGTGCCAGCAGTTTGAAGGGAACGCGGGGAAACACCATATATTTT. This gives the protein CASSLKGTRGNTIYF.

The CDR3 nucleotides read TGTGCCTGGAGCAGGGAGTTGCGTTACGAGCAGTACTTC. Translation gives CAWSRELRYEQYF. The V call is TRBV30, the J call TRBJ2-5, with D perhaps given as TRBD1 or TRBD2 (5 bases each). Near its end, the DNA agrees better with TRBJ2-7, so the J call may be wrong. The CDR3 has 13 amino acids. Germline CDR1 is GTSNPN and CDR2 is SVGIG (reference sequence).

The V call is TRBV5-1, the J call TRBJ2-7, with 9 bases matching TRBD1. The germline gives CDR1 SGHRS, CDR2 YFSETQ. V shed 3 bases and J 0 bases; nucleotides not matched to a gene: 4. CDR3 size: 15 residues. The CDR3 region is CASSWGQGLSYEQYF. CDR3 DNA sequence: TGCGCCAGCAGCTGGGGACAGGGCCTCTCCTACGAGCAGTACTTC.

The chain recombines TRBV4-1 with TRBJ1-3; weak D call: TRBD1 (5 bases). The V end was cut by 1 base, the J end by 4 bases, with 14 bases between. Germline V CDR1 and CDR2: MGHRA, YSYEKL. CDR3 length: 16 residues. The CDR3 DNA follows: TGCGCCAGCAGCCAAGGGCAGGGTACCTTCGGAAACACCATATATTTT. Translated, it gives CASSQGQGTFGNTIYF.